Below, one T cell receptor beta chain is given with its context. No antigen is known for it. The germline gives CDR1 SGHRS, CDR2 YFSETQ. Trimming removed 2 bases at V and 4 bases at J, with 10 bases between. The CDR3 sequence is 14 residues long. The source of the sample is a study of T cells after posttransplantation cyclophosphamide. Notes on the study in general: Recipient CMV seropositivity and CMV reactivation strongly tracked TRB clonality. TRB overlap between skin or GI tissue T cells and blood was limited. Later post-transplant blood repertoires were often dominated by donor CD8+ memory clones.

Sequencing was performed with immunoSEQ multiplex PCR; in TCRdb, only in-frame clones are kept and a portion is missing. The profile shows a few thousand clones, about three quarters of them singletons. Sampled 1 year posttransplant, controls received myeloablative marrow transplants, methotrexate and a calcineurin inhibitor. The source was PBMCs, collected roughly 340 days after allogeneic stem cell transplant with calcineurin inhibitor and methotrexate. V is TRBV5-1 and J is TRBJ1-5, with D possibly TRBD1 on 6 matching bases. This TCR came from a female patient in her 50s who received an allogeneic stem cell transplant from an unrelated donor, was CMV-positive, and had acute and chronic GVHD. Part of the T cells may come from the graft donor. CDR3 in amino acids: CASSLTTGNQPQHF. The CDR3 DNA sequence: TGCGCCAGCAGCTTAACCACAGGGAATCAGCCCCAGCATTTT.